Sequencing of this T cell receptor (beta chain) was carried out in a study of persistence of HIV-infected CD4 T cells. At the level of the study: Two participants gave one leukapheresis sample; others gave up to roughly 180 mL blood repeatedly.

With respect to this clone: No antigen is known for it.

Cells were stimulated with overlapping HIV-1 Gag 15-mer peptides. CD40L-negative CD69-negative CD45RO-high memory CD4+ T cells were sorted as populations depleted of antigen-responding cells. Donors had CD4+ T cell counts above 400 cells/uL and were CMV-seropositive. The immunoSEQ assay was version 4, run in survey mode. Assay used: immunoSEQ multiplex PCR; TCRdb lists only in-frame clones, some missing. The table has 36,000 or so clones, 82% seen once. Trimming cost V 2 bases and J 9 bases; bases outside gene matches: 7. This CDR3 region has 15 residues. Looked up from germline, CDR1 is SEHNR and CDR2 is FQNEAQ (reference sequence).

The clonotype comes from an adult with HIV. The donor label of this sample is uncertain. This sample comprised cultured CD4+ T cells from PBMCs, obtained from a patient who received antiretroviral therapy. J is TRBJ1-6 and V is TRBV7-9; 7 positions match TRBD1. Here the CDR3 reads CASSLRGPGTSPLHF. For the CDR3, the DNA is TGTGCCAGCAGCTTAAGGGGGCCGGGAACTTCACCCCTCCACTTT.